The 25 T cell receptor beta chains listed next were all sequenced from one sample in a study of T-cell reconstitution after alpha-beta-depleted transplantation in children. The authors prepared the TCRbeta library with unique molecular identifiers. MiXCR, applied by TCRdb to the PCR reads, yields one record per CDR3 protein. The table shows about 20,000 distinct CDR3 sequences, with roughly 13% occurring only once. The sequences come from PBMCs, mostly from graft donor cells, collected 60 days after TCRalphabeta/CD19-depleted stem cell transplant. These receptor sequences come from a female patient between 2 and 15 years old who had a stem cell transplant for congenital amegakaryocytic thrombocytopenia, so the T cells may come from the graft donor.

This clonotype was seen more than once but under ten times. The V call is TRBV10-1, the J call TRBJ1-2; possibly TRBD1 for D (5 bases). The CDR3 loop spans 11 amino acids. Deletions cut 8 bases from V and 4 bases from J, with 8 bases between. Germline CDR1 reads WNHNN; CDR2 reads SYGVQD (reference sequence). The DNA of the CDR3 is TGCGCCAGCGGGGACGGCTATGGCTACACCTTC. Its translation is CASGDGYGYTF.

This clonotype was observed at least ten times. The V gene is TRBV27, the J gene TRBJ2-6; D is uncertain. CDR1 MNHEY and CDR2 SMNVEV come from the germline V gene (reference sequence). CDR3 length: 14 residues. Trimming pared 1 base from V and 3 bases from J, leaving 4 bases between. The CDR3 nucleotides are TGTGCCAGCAGTTTATTGGGTGGGGCCAACGTCCTGACTTTC. It is translated as CASSLLGGANVLTF.

This clonotype was observed many times. The V and J genes are TRBV19 and TRBJ1-4; no clear D gene. The CDR3 runs 16 residues. Trimming took 8 bases from V and 0 from J, leaving 16 bases between them. Germline CDR1 reads LNHDA; CDR2 reads SQIVND (reference sequence). The DNA for the CDR3 is TGTGCCAGTCCTGAACGGAGACTTGCAACTAATGAAAAACTGTTTTTT. It codes for CASPERRLATNEKLFF.

This clonotype was found many times. The rearrangement uses TRBV7-2 and TRBJ2-7; D may match TRBD1 or TRBD2 (5 bases each). V was pared by 1 base and J by 5 bases, with 12 bases between. CDR1 and CDR2 from the germline V gene are SGHTA and FQGNSA. The CDR3 sequence is 14 residues long. The CDR3 spells CASSLGNLGDEQYF. The DNA of the CDR3 is TGTGCCAGCAGCTTAGGCAATTTGGGGGACGAGCAGTACTTC.

Ten or more counts support this clonotype. The rearrangement joins TRBV5-1 to TRBJ2-4; 8 bases line up with TRBD1. The germline V gene encodes CDR1 SGHRS and CDR2 YFSETQ. The CDR3 is 13 residues long. Trimming took 0 bases from V and 7 from J; bases not matched to a gene: 0. This CDR3 is CASSLDRGNIQYF. CDR3 coding DNA: TGCGCCAGCAGCTTGGACAGGGGGAACATTCAGTACTTC.

This clonotype was seen only once. This sequence may be a read error, since a much larger clone differs from it by one base. The J gene is TRBJ2-1, the V gene TRBV5-1; D gene unclear. This CDR3 comprises 12 residues. V dropped 7 bases and J dropped 3 bases, with 8 bases sitting between them. CDR1 is SGHRS and CDR2 is YFSETQ in the germline V gene. CDR3 nucleotides: TGCGCCAGCGGCTCCGACTACAATGAGCAGTTCTTC. Translating it yields CASGSDYNEQFF.

A few counts support this clonotype. The V gene is TRBV23-1, the J gene TRBJ2-5, with D possibly matching TRBD1 (6 bases). TRBV23-1 is sorted into the ORF group, with uncertain function. V was shortened by 1 base and J by 2 bases, with 23 bases between the two germline ends. The CDR3 has 19 residues. CDR3 DNA: TGCGCCAGCAGTCAATTACAAGGGGGACCGATAAAGAGGCAAGAGACCCAGTACTTC. It encodes CASSQLQGGPIKRQETQYF.

This clonotype was recorded many times. The V call is TRBV5-1, the J call TRBJ2-3, with TRBD2 matching 10 bases. Germline V gene data show CDR1 as SGHRS and CDR2 as YFSETQ. The CDR3 runs 16 residues. V lost 4 bases and J lost 3; bases outside the gene matches: 8. CDR3 residues: CASSLALAGETDTQYF. Written as DNA, the CDR3 is TGCGCCAGCAGCCTGGCTCTAGCGGGAGAAACAGATACGCAGTATTTT.

This chain connects TRBV6-4 to TRBJ2-1; D may be TRBD2 (6 bases). Germline-derived CDR1 and CDR2 are MRHNA and SNTAGT. V dropped 5 bases and J dropped 7 bases, with 21 bases sitting between them. The CDR3 covers 16 residues. CDR3 DNA sequence: TGTGCCAGCAGTAAAAAGGAGAGTGGAGGGCCGAATGAGCAGTTCTTC. It yields the protein CASSKKESGGPNEQFF.

This clonotype was detected ten times or more. The J gene is TRBJ2-7, the V gene TRBV20-1, with D tentatively TRBD1 (5 bases). Germline assignment: CDR1 DFQATT and CDR2 SNEGSKA (reference sequence). Trimming pared 3 bases from V and 2 bases from J, leaving 8 bases between. The CDR3 loop spans 12 amino acids. The CDR3 spells CSARDKTYEQYF. The CDR3 region has the DNA TGCAGTGCTAGGGACAAAACCTACGAGCAGTACTTC.

This clonotype appeared many times. The chain is built from TRBV20-1 and TRBJ1-3; tentative D call: TRBD1 (5 bases). The germline V gene has CDR1 DFQATT and CDR2 SNEGSKA (reference sequence). CDR3 length: 15 amino acids. V lost 4 bases to trimming and J lost 2 bases, with 15 bases between them. CDR3 in amino acids: CSAIDPGETGNTIYF. The CDR3 region has the DNA TGCAGTGCTATCGACCCGGGGGAGACTGGAAACACCATATATTTT.

This clonotype was counted ten times or more. This chain uses TRBV20-1 with TRBJ2-1; TRBD2 aligns across 14 bases. Losses at the gene ends were 1 base for V and 0 bases for J; bases not matched to a gene: 5. The CDR3 is 18 amino acids. Looked up from germline, CDR1 is DFQATT and CDR2 is SNEGSKA (reference sequence). CDR3 nucleotides: TGCAGTGCTAGAGGGGGACTAGCGGGAGCCCACTCCTACAATGAGCAGTTCTTC. Translated: CSARGGLAGAHSYNEQFF.

This clonotype was counted many times. J is TRBJ1-5 and V is TRBV5-1; D is uncertain. The V gene lost 0 bases and the J gene lost 4 bases, with 11 bases spanning the gap. This CDR3 spans 15 amino acids. Germline V gene lookup returns CDR1 SGHRS and CDR2 YFSETQ. For the CDR3, the DNA is TGCGCCAGCAGCTTGGTGGGCAACCCGAATCAGCCCCAGCATTTT. Translation: CASSLVGNPNQPQHF.

In its sample, this clonotype was seen many times. This chain links TRBV7-2 with TRBJ2-2; 7 bases are a match to TRBD1. V shed 3 bases, J shed 1 base, and the junction held 2 bases outside the gene matches. Germline CDR1 reads SGHTA; CDR2 reads FQGNSA. The CDR3 covers 15 residues. In DNA, the CDR3 is TGTGCCAGCAGCTTGCGACAGGGGAACACCGGGGAGCTGTTTTTT. As protein: CASSLRQGNTGELFF.

Comments on this clonotype: The junction and the germline gene differ at one end; a read error may be behind it. V usage is TRBV20-1 and J usage is TRBJ1-4; 7 nucleotides align to TRBD1. There are 16 residues in the CDR3. Germline V gene lookup returns CDR1 DFQATT and CDR2 SNEGSKA (reference sequence). The CDR3 is CCARGGAVATNEKLFF. The CDR3 DNA is TGCTGTGCTAGAGGGGGCGCCGTTGCAACTAATGAAAAACTGTTTTTT.

There are many counts of this clonotype. The chain has TRBV28 and TRBJ2-5; either TRBD1 or TRBD2 may supply D (5 bases each). Germline loops: CDR1 MDHEN, CDR2 SYDVKM. This CDR3 has 13 residues. V was cut by 10 bases and J by 2 bases, with 14 bases left in between. The CDR3 is CATNIREQETQYF. The CDR3 DNA follows: TGTGCCACGAATATCAGGGAGCAAGAGACCCAGTACTTC.

This clonotype was detected ten times or more. This sequence joins TRBV20-1 and TRBJ1-5, with 10 bases aligning to TRBD1. This CDR3 comprises 14 residues. Germline V gene lookup returns CDR1 DFQATT and CDR2 SNEGSKA (reference sequence). With 6 bases clipped from V and 2 bases from J, the junction kept 4 bases outside the gene matches. The CDR3 sequence: CSAGDRGGNQPQHF. DNA of the CDR3: TGCAGTGCGGGGGACAGGGGTGGCAATCAGCCCCAGCATTTT.

In its sample, this clonotype was seen a few times. V usage is TRBV7-2 and J usage is TRBJ1-1; D is ambiguous. Germline CDR1 and CDR2: SGHTA and FQGNSA. V lost 1 base, J lost 0 bases, and 12 bases lay in between. CDR3 length: 16 residues. This CDR3 reads CASSLGLFSMNTEAFF. The DNA of the CDR3 is TGTGCCAGCAGCTTAGGTTTGTTTAGCATGAACACTGAAGCTTTCTTT.

This clonotype was seen repeatedly, ten times or more. This sequence joins TRBV28 and TRBJ1-6, with D maybe TRBD1 (6 bases). CDR3 length: 12 residues. V gave up 8 bases and J gave up 9 bases, with 11 bases separating them. Germline CDR1 MDHEN, CDR2 SYDVKM. CDR3 amino acids: CASRQAVSPLHF. The CDR3 nucleotides read TGTGCCAGCCGACAGGCAGTTTCACCCCTCCACTTT.

This clonotype was counted at least ten times. The J gene is TRBJ2-7, the V gene TRBV7-8, with TRBD1 as a possible D gene (5 bases). The germline V gene has CDR1 SGHVS and CDR2 FQNEAQ. The ends were cut back, 1 base at V and 9 bases at J, with 13 bases in the middle. The CDR3 runs 13 residues. The DNA of the CDR3 is TGTGCCAGCAGCTTAGACTCAGGGTTTTCGCAGTACTTC. The encoded protein is CASSLDSGFSQYF.

This clonotype was observed at least ten times. The chain uses TRBV20-1 and TRBJ2-3, with 7 nucleotides matching TRBD2. Trimming at V came to 4 bases and at J to 1 base, leaving 17 bases not matched to a gene. CDR3 length: 18 amino acids. Germline V lookup: CDR1 DFQATT, CDR2 SNEGSKA (reference sequence). This chain's CDR3 is CSATKPPGGGSGTDTQYF. The CDR3 coding sequence is TGCAGTGCTACCAAACCTCCCGGGGGAGGGAGCGGCACAGATACGCAGTATTTT.

This clonotype showed up many times. This chain links TRBV9 with TRBJ2-3; 12 nucleotides agree with TRBD2. CDR3 size: 17 residues. Per the germline V gene, CDR1 is SGDLS and CDR2 is YYNGEE. V dropped 3 bases and J dropped 5; count of bases not matched to a gene: 10. CDR3 residues: CASSGGLAGIWGDTQYF. The CDR3 nucleotides read TGTGCCAGCAGCGGAGGACTAGCGGGAATTTGGGGAGATACGCAGTATTTT.

The rearrangement links TRBV29-1 to TRBJ2-7; tentatively, D is TRBD2 (6 bases). V lost 6 bases, J lost 4 bases, and 7 bases lay in between. This CDR3 comprises 10 residues. Germline V gene sequence: CDR1 SQVTM, CDR2 ANQGSEA. The chain's CDR3 is CSVGGYEQYF. CDR3 sequence (DNA): TGCAGCGTGGGGGGTTACGAGCAGTACTTC.

The chain combines TRBV6-1 with TRBJ2-7; D unclear. V lost 1 base and J lost 2, with 15 bases in between. From germline, CDR1 is MNHNS and CDR2 SASEGT. The CDR3 is 16 residues long. In nucleotides, the CDR3 is TGTGCCAGCAGTGAAGGGTTTACAGAACTAACCTACGAGCAGTACGTC. It encodes CASSEGFTELTYEQYV.

This clonotype was seen many times. The chain recombines TRBV7-2 with TRBJ1-2; 10 bases map to TRBD1. With 3 bases clipped from V and 1 base from J, the junction kept 8 bases outside the gene matches. This CDR3 has 17 amino acids. The germline CDR1 and CDR2 sequences are SGHTA and FQGNSA. Here the CDR3 DNA reads TGTGCCAGCAGCTTTTCGGGAGGGACAGGGGATAACTATGGCTACACCTTC. It encodes CASSFSGGTGDNYGYTF. Together with reference TRBV7-2 and TRBJ1-2, the CDR3 gives the full variable domain: GAGVSQSPSNKVTEKGKDVELRCDPISGHTALYWYRQSLGQGLEFLIYFQGNSAPDKSGLPSDRFSAERTGGSVSTLTIQRTQQEDSAVYLCASSFSGGTGDNYGYTFGSGTRLTVV.